This entry lists 20 T cell receptor beta chains sequenced from one sample in a study of blood T cell repertoires in COVID-19. Libraries were prepared by immunoSEQ multiplex PCR; TCRdb keeps only in-frame clonotypes and omits some of them. The table lists approximately 180,000 clones, 70% to 85% of them singletons. Source material: PBMCs or T cells enriched from blood (not recorded which). The receptors derive from a woman aged 45-65 years who had recovered from COVID-19.

This rearrangement joins TRBV7-9 to TRBJ2-1; TRBD2 matches 14 bases. Germline assignment: CDR1 SEHNR and CDR2 FQNEAQ (reference sequence). There are 18 residues in the CDR3. Trimming cost V 1 base and J 1 base; bases outside gene matches: 3. This CDR3 is CASSLVRLAGGSYNEQFF. DNA of the CDR3: TGTGCCAGCAGCTTAGTCCGACTAGCGGGAGGGTCCTACAATGAGCAGTTCTTC.

V gene TRBV4-1 combines with J gene TRBJ1-3, with D unresolved. Trimming pared 0 bases from V and 3 bases from J, leaving 12 bases between. The CDR3 contains 16 residues. Germline V gene lookup returns CDR1 MGHRA and CDR2 YSYEKL. This CDR3 is CASSQERTVSGNTIYF. Here the CDR3 DNA reads TGCGCCAGCAGCCAAGAGAGAACCGTAAGTGGAAACACCATATATTTT.

The rearrangement links TRBV23-1 to TRBJ1-2; 9 nucleotides line up with TRBD1. TRBV23-1 is filed as an ORF, its function uncertain. There are 14 residues in the CDR3. V was pared by 7 bases and J by 4 bases, with 7 bases of the junction left unmatched. The CDR3 nucleotides are TGCGCCAGCACCCGGGACAGGGAGGCCTATGGCTACACCTTC. Translation gives CASTRDREAYGYTF.

V and J are TRBV3-1 (or the pseudogene TRBV3-2) and TRBJ2-7, with D tentatively TRBD2 (6 bases). Germline CDR1 LGHDT, CDR2 YNNKEL (reference sequence). This CDR3 has 15 amino acids. Trimming left V 6 bases short and J 0 bases short, with 15 bases between. The CDR3 DNA reads as TGTGCCAGCAGGAGGAGCGGGTCAGACTCCTACGAGCAGTACTTC. It encodes CASRRSGSDSYEQYF.

A remark on this clone: The germline gene is not matched at one end of the junction; a read error may be the cause. The chain uses TRBV28 and TRBJ2-1, with 8 bases aligning to TRBD2. The germline CDR1 and CDR2 sequences are MDHEN and SYDVKM. The CDR3 is made up of 13 amino acids. This CDR3 reads CARSTSGSNEQFF. The CDR3, as DNA: TGTGCCCGCAGCACTAGCGGCAGCAATGAGCAGTTCTTC. Full variable domain (remainder filled in from reference TRBV28 and TRBJ2-1): DVKVTQSSRYLVKRTGEKVFLECVQDMDHENMFWYRQDPGLGLRLIYFSYDVKMKEKGDIPEGYSVSREKKERFSLILESASTNQTSMYLCARSTSGSNEQFFGPGTRLTVL.

This clone was seen only a few times. The chain uses TRBV2 and TRBJ2-5; D is perhaps TRBD2 (6 bases). CDR1 and CDR2 (germline): SNHLY, FYNNEI. The CDR3 covers 14 residues. Deletions cut 7 bases from V and 5 bases from J, with 17 bases between. CDR3 DNA sequence: TGTGCCAGCAAGGGGCGGGAAGAGTGGGAGACCCAGTACTTC. Protein product: CASKGREEWETQYF.

V usage is TRBV27 and J usage is TRBJ1-5; D is perhaps TRBD1 (6 bases). Trimming removed 6 bases at V and 3 bases at J, with 15 bases between. Germline V gene sequence: CDR1 MNHEY, CDR2 SMNVEV (reference sequence). This CDR3 is 15 amino acids long. In DNA, the CDR3 is TGTGCCAGCAGAACAGGGTCGCATCTCAATCAGCCCCAGCATTTT. It translates to CASRTGSHLNQPQHF.

The V and J genes are TRBV30 and TRBJ2-7, with 8 bases matching TRBD1. The CDR3 has 12 amino acids. The trim removed 2 bases at V and 6 bases at J, leaving 3 bases unmatched. Germline CDR1 and CDR2: GTSNPN and SVGIG (reference sequence). Written as DNA, the CDR3 is TGTGCCTGGAGTTCAACAGGGGGCGAGCAGTACTTC. Translation gives CAWSSTGGEQYF. Using reference TRBV30 and TRBJ2-7 for the parts outside the CDR3, the full variable domain is SQTIHQWPATLVQPVGSPLSLECTVEGTSNPNLYWYRQAAGRGLQLLFYSVGIGQISSEVPQNLSASRPQDRQFILSSKKLLLSDSGFYLCAWSSTGGEQYFGPGTRLTVT.

By its share, this clone is medium-sized. One end of the junction does not line up with germline, which may come from a read error. This chain links TRBV11-2 with TRBJ1-2, with TRBD1 identical over 9 bases. Germline V gene sequence: CDR1 SGHAT, CDR2 FQNNGV. The CDR3 consists of 12 residues. CDR3 DNA sequence: TGTGCCAGCAGCTTAGGGGACAGGGAGTGCTACTTC. This translates into CASSLGDRECYF.

The chain is built from TRBV19 and TRBJ1-5; 7 bases match TRBD1. The CDR3 runs to 15 residues. Trimming at V came to 0 bases and at J to 10 bases, leaving 9 bases not matched to a gene. CDR1 and CDR2 (germline): LNHDA, SQIVND (reference sequence). The CDR3 here is CASSIDRQGILPQHF. For the CDR3, the DNA is TGTGCCAGTAGTATAGATAGACAGGGTATCCTTCCCCAGCATTTT.

The chain's CDR3 is CASNYDRASNSPLHF. The CDR3 DNA reads TGTGCCAGCAATTACGACAGGGCGAGCAATTCACCCCTCCACTTT. V gene TRBV2 combines with J gene TRBJ1-6; 7 nucleotides match TRBD1. This CDR3 spans 15 amino acids. The ends lost 7 bases at V and 7 bases at J; junction bases unmatched: 10. Germline V gives CDR1 SNHLY, CDR2 FYNNEI.

The chain employs TRBV9 and TRBJ2-2; 10 nucleotides align to TRBD2. The CDR3 covers 16 residues. The germline V gene encodes CDR1 SGDLS and CDR2 YYNGEE. After removal of 0 bases from V and 7 bases from J, the junction contained 6 bases not matched to a gene. The DNA of the CDR3 is TGTGCCAGCAGCGTAGTCGCTAGCGGGAGTTTCGGGGAGCTGTTTTTT. Translation: CASSVVASGSFGELFF.

CDR3 nucleotide sequence: TGCGCCAGCAGCAGGGGGGGACATAGCAATCAGCCCCAGCATTTT. It translates to CASSRGGHSNQPQHF. The chain employs TRBV4-1 and TRBJ1-5, with D perhaps matching TRBD1 (6 bases). Per the germline V gene, CDR1 is MGHRA and CDR2 is YSYEKL. This CDR3 is 15 amino acids long. Deletions cut 5 bases from V and 0 bases from J, with 11 bases between.

In regard to this clone: This specimen includes other DNA sequences encoding the same CDR3. The CDR3: CASSPQGTGELFF. The CDR3 DNA follows: TGTGCCAGCAGCCCACAGGGGACCGGGGAGCTGTTTTTT. This chain uses TRBV7-9 with TRBJ2-2; 7 nucleotides match TRBD1. Germline V gives CDR1 SEHNR, CDR2 FQNEAQ (reference sequence). The CDR3 has 13 residues. Trimming cost V 5 bases and J 5 bases; bases outside gene matches: 2. Based on the CDR3 plus reference TRBV7-9 and TRBJ2-2, the full variable domain is DTGVSQNPRHKITKRGQNVTFRCDPISEHNRLYWYRQTLGQGPEFLTYFQNEAQLEKSRLLSDRFSAERPKGSFSTLEIQRTEQGDSAMYLCASSPQGTGELFFGEGSRLTVL.

The chain employs TRBV9 and TRBJ2-7; D is uncertain. Germline V gene data show CDR1 as SGDLS and CDR2 as YYNGEE. V lost 0 bases and J lost 4, with 14 bases in between. This CDR3 comprises 15 residues. For the CDR3, the DNA is TGTGCCAGCAGCGTAGGAAGTAGTATTGTATACGAGCAGTACTTC. Encoded protein: CASSVGSSIVYEQYF. Full variable domain (remainder filled in from reference TRBV9 and TRBJ2-7): DSGVTQTPKHLITATGQRVTLRCSPRSGDLSVYWYQQSLDQGLQFLIQYYNGEERAKGNILERFSAQQFPDLHSELNLSSLELGDSALYFCASSVGSSIVYEQYFGPGTRLTVT.

This clone turned up a few times. The chain carries TRBV27 and TRBJ1-6; 10 nucleotides line up with TRBD1. Germline CDR1 and CDR2: MNHEY and SMNVEV (reference sequence). The CDR3 length is 12 residues. V lost 6 bases to trimming and J lost 10 bases; unmatched junction nucleotides: 0. DNA of the CDR3: TGTGCCAGCAGGACAGGGGGCTCACCCCTCCACTTT. This translates into CASRTGGSPLHF.

V and J are TRBV28 and TRBJ2-7; 7 nucleotides line up with TRBD1. The germline V gene has CDR1 MDHEN and CDR2 SYDVKM. There are 14 residues in the CDR3. V was pared by 7 bases and J by 0 bases, with 6 bases of the junction left unmatched. The DNA for the CDR3 is TGTGCCAGCACCCGGGCAGGGGGCTCCTACGAGCAGTACTTC. Its translation: CASTRAGGSYEQYF.

This clone was seen a few times. The chain combines TRBV3-1 (or the pseudogene TRBV3-2) with TRBJ2-1; TRBD2 agrees at 10 bases. CDR3 length equals 14 residues. CDR1 and CDR2 from the germline V gene are LGHDT and YNNKEL (reference sequence). Unmatched junction bases numbered 3, after V lost 5 bases and J lost 5 bases. The chain's CDR3 is CASSKAGGDNEQFF. The CDR3 region has the DNA TGTGCCAGCAGCAAAGCGGGAGGGGACAATGAGCAGTTCTTC.

V and J are TRBV5-1 and TRBJ2-5, with 14 positions matching TRBD2. V was clipped by 3 bases and J by 4 bases; unmatched bases: 2. This CDR3 spans 15 amino acids. Germline CDR1 is SGHRS and CDR2 is YFSETQ. CDR3 amino acids: CASSSGLAGVETQYF. CDR3 nucleotides: TGCGCCAGCAGCTCGGGACTAGCGGGAGTAGAGACCCAGTACTTC.

The V call is TRBV5-1, the J call TRBJ2-3; D possibly corresponds to TRBD2 (6 bases). Germline V CDR1 and CDR2: SGHRS, YFSETQ. V gave up 3 bases and J gave up 6 bases, with 11 bases separating them. CDR3 size: 13 residues. In DNA, the CDR3 is TGCGCCAGCAGCTGGGACTGGACTGATACGCAGTATTTT. Protein sequence: CASSWDWTDTQYF.